This T cell receptor (beta chain) was obtained from a study of cytomegalovirus exposure and HLA in healthy donors. TCRdb keeps only in-frame clones here, not all; method: immunoSEQ multiplex PCR. The sample has 100,000 to 150,000 clones; about 96% are singletons. The donors were part of the validation cohort, which consisted of about 120 subjects and was separate from the first cohort of 600 to 850 subjects. The CDR3 consists of 18 residues. Germline V gene data show CDR1 as LGHNA and CDR2 as YSLEER. After removal of 0 bases from V and 3 bases from J, the junction contained 13 bases not matched to a gene. Concerning this clone: Its antigen is undetermined.

Overall study findings and caveats: In the 120 validation repertoires, a later analysis found that first-cohort TCR clusters tended to co-occur. Under in vitro conditions, a few CMV-associated chains were confirmed as specific for CMV antigens.

Sequencing used PBMCs. The sequence derives from a man aged 18 to 30 in good health and CMV-seronegative. The chain uses TRBV4-3 and TRBJ2-7; 8 positions agree with TRBD1. The CDR3 is CASSQDLPGQGWSYEQYF. As DNA, the CDR3 is TGCGCCAGCAGCCAAGACCTCCCAGGACAGGGCTGGAGCTACGAGCAGTACTTC.